The clone carrying this TCR beta chain was seen repeatedly, ten times or more. The data derive from a study of T cell repertoires in cytomegalovirus infection. Trimming cost V 2 bases and J 2 bases, with 9 bases left between them. This CDR3 has 15 amino acids. A single record per CDR3 protein comes from TCRdb applying MiXCR to the reads. The table shows a few hundred thousand distinct CDR3 sequences, with 15% to 20% occurring only once. V gene TRBV12-3 or TRBV12-4 combines with J gene TRBJ2-2; no reliable D call. The receptor comes from a human donor in good health (CMV status not recorded). Some clones in this sample may be carry-over from other donors' samples. Sequencing was performed on PBMCs. The CDR3: CASSLSSANTGELFF. The CDR3 bases are TGTGCCAGCAGTTTAAGTTCGGCTAACACCGGGGAGCTGTTTTTT.